Below, 20 T cell receptor beta chains from the same sample are listed, as sequenced in a study of OX40 agonist ivuxolimab in advanced cancers. Assay used: immunoSEQ multiplex PCR; TCRdb lists only in-frame clones, some missing. The table lists about 62,000 clones, approximately 80% of them singletons. Specimen: CD4+ or CD8+ T cells sorted from blood, collected in a trial of the OX40 agonist ivuxolimab. The receptors were gathered from an adult with an advanced solid tumor such as melanoma, head and neck, liver or kidney cancer.

This chain connects TRBV18 to TRBJ2-1, with D perhaps matching TRBD2 (5 bases). The V and J ends lost 3 bases and 7 bases respectively, with 10 bases between them. This CDR3 is built from 13 residues. Germline values: CDR1 KGHSH, CDR2 LQKENI. This chain's CDR3 is CASSPTAGNEQFF. CDR3 sequence (DNA): TGTGCCAGCTCACCGACGGCGGGTAATGAGCAGTTCTTC.

J is TRBJ2-1 and V is TRBV7-3, with 7 bases lining up with TRBD2. This CDR3 is 15 amino acids long. Germline V gives CDR1 SGHTA, CDR2 FQGTGA. J was trimmed by 4 bases and V by 5 bases; bases with no gene match: 8. The CDR3, as DNA: TGTGCCAGCAGCCGGGACCCCGGGAGGTACAATGAGCAGTTCTTC. The encoded protein is CASSRDPGRYNEQFF. The whole variable domain, remainder taken from reference TRBV7-3 and TRBJ2-1, is GAGVSQTPSNKVTEKGKYVELRCDPISGHTALYWYRQSLGQGPEFLIYFQGTGAADDSGLPNDRFFAVRPEGSVSTLKIQRTERGDSAVYLCASSRDPGRYNEQFFGPGTRLTVL.

The chain links TRBV11-3 to TRBJ2-2; 8 bases match TRBD1. Per the germline V gene, CDR1 is SGHNT and CDR2 is YENEEA. The CDR3 covers 17 residues. Trimming cost V 5 bases and J 1 base; bases outside gene matches: 9. CDR3 coding DNA: TGTGCCAGCAGCCCACGGACAGGGCAGGGGAACACCGGGGAGCTGTTTTTT. This codes for CASSPRTGQGNTGELFF.

The chain has TRBV6-6 and TRBJ2-1, with TRBD2 identical over 13 bases. V shed 4 bases, J shed 4 bases, and the junction held 4 bases outside the gene matches. Germline CDR1 is MNHNY and CDR2 is SVGAGI (reference sequence). The CDR3 covers 16 residues. The CDR3 sequence: CASSSRLAGGYNEQFF. CDR3 coding DNA: TGTGCCAGCAGTTCGAGACTAGCGGGGGGTTACAATGAGCAGTTCTTC.

The chain links TRBV9 to TRBJ2-1, with D possibly TRBD2 on 5 matching bases. This CDR3 has 14 residues. Germline CDR1 is SGDLS and CDR2 is YYNGEE. Trimming shortened V by 4 bases and J by 8 bases, and 16 bases separated the two germline ends. CDR3 protein: CASSTRDYSDEQFF. The CDR3 DNA is TGTGCCAGCAGCACCCGAGACTATTCGGATGAGCAGTTCTTC.

This chain's CDR3 is CASSLSRGPSSYNEQFF. CDR3 nucleotides: TGTGCCAGCAGCTTATCTCGGGGCCCGAGCTCCTACAATGAGCAGTTCTTC. The chain recombines TRBV7-2 with TRBJ2-1, with D perhaps matching TRBD1 or TRBD2 (5 bases each). Trimming removed 2 bases at V and 0 bases at J, with 14 bases between. Germline V gives CDR1 SGHTA, CDR2 FQGNSA. CDR3 length: 17 residues.

The chain recombines TRBV6-5 with TRBJ2-7; D is perhaps TRBD1 (6 bases). Germline CDR1 is MNHEY and CDR2 is SVGAGI. Trimming removed 4 bases from V and 2 bases from J, with 12 bases in between. The CDR3 runs 14 residues. The CDR3 here is CASSSYRVTYEQYF. The CDR3 region has the DNA TGTGCCAGCAGTTCCTACAGGGTTACCTACGAGCAGTACTTC.

The gene calls are TRBV9 and TRBJ2-5; 10 positions match TRBD2. The DNA end is more similar to TRBJ2-7, so the J call may be wrong. CDR1 is SGDLS, CDR2 YYNGEE, per germline. This CDR3 has 16 amino acids. The CDR3 is CASSVDSAGGPYEQYF. DNA for the CDR3: TGTGCCAGCAGCGTAGATTCAGCGGGGGGGCCCTACGAGCAGTACTTC.

The J gene is TRBJ1-2, the V gene TRBV9; 9 positions agree with TRBD1. Germline CDR1 SGDLS, CDR2 YYNGEE. The CDR3 length is 15 residues. Trimming removed 3 bases from V and 4 bases from J; junction bases left unmatched: 7. This CDR3 is CASSEGRTGAYGYTF. Written as DNA, the CDR3 is TGTGCCAGCAGCGAGGGTCGGACAGGGGCCTATGGCTACACCTTC.

The chain recombines TRBV18 with TRBJ1-5; tentatively, D is TRBD1 (6 bases). This CDR3 has 13 residues. The V end lost 6 bases, the J end lost 5 bases, and 11 bases lay between the germline ends. Germline assignment: CDR1 KGHSH and CDR2 LQKENI. This CDR3 is CASSPDSYQPQHF. The CDR3, as DNA: TGTGCCAGCTCCCCGGACAGCTATCAGCCCCAGCATTTT.

The chain joins TRBV10-3 to TRBJ2-7; a possible D gene is TRBD2 (5 bases). Germline CDR1 is ENHRY and CDR2 is SYGVKD. This CDR3 is 14 amino acids long. Trimming removed 7 bases at V and 0 bases at J, with 13 bases between. CDR3 region: CAIMSTGSSYEQYF. The CDR3 DNA is TGTGCCATCATGAGTACGGGGTCCTCCTACGAGCAGTACTTC.

The rearrangement joins TRBV2 to TRBJ2-5; 7 bases are a match to TRBD1. V lost 9 bases and J lost 2; bases outside the gene matches: 6. Germline CDR1 is SNHLY and CDR2 is FYNNEI. The CDR3 is 13 amino acids. Here the CDR3 DNA reads TGTGCCAGGGAGAGACAGGGTCAAGAGACCCAGTACTTC. This sequence encodes CARERQGQETQYF.

The chain uses TRBV5-1 and TRBJ2-7; a possible D gene is TRBD2 (6 bases). Germline assignment: CDR1 SGHRS and CDR2 YFSETQ. Trimming stripped 2 bases from V and 6 bases from J, with 15 bases between. The length of the CDR3 is 14 residues. The CDR3 loop reads CASSFDGGSREQYF. CDR3 coding DNA: TGCGCCAGCAGCTTTGACGGAGGGAGCCGCGAGCAGTACTTC.

The rearrangement links TRBV5-1 to TRBJ2-3, with a weak D call TRBD2 (6 bases). CDR3 length: 16 amino acids. Looked up from germline, CDR1 is SGHRS and CDR2 is YFSETQ. V was trimmed by 0 bases and J by 0 bases, leaving 11 bases between them. For the CDR3, the DNA is TGCGCCAGCAGCTTGGCACGGGGGTCTAGCACAGATACGCAGTATTTT. It translates to CASSLARGSSTDTQYF.

V and J are TRBV18 and TRBJ2-3; D perhaps matches TRBD2 (5 bases). V was shortened by 3 bases and J by 1 base, with 5 bases between the two germline ends. Germline-derived CDR1 and CDR2 are KGHSH and LQKENI. CDR3 size: 13 residues. CDR3: CASSPSGTDTQYF. The CDR3 nucleotides are TGTGCCAGCTCACCTAGCGGCACAGATACGCAGTATTTT.

This clone was found once. The chain uses TRBV9 and TRBJ1-1; TRBD1 agrees at 7 bases. V lost 3 bases to trimming and J lost 5 bases; unmatched junction nucleotides: 4. This CDR3 is built from 13 residues. Germline lookup yields CDR1 SGDLS and CDR2 YYNGEE. The CDR3 DNA sequence: TGTGCCAGCAGCGCCCACAGGGGTACTGAAGCTTTCTTT. This codes for CASSAHRGTEAFF. Drawing the rest from reference TRBV9 and TRBJ1-1, the complete variable domain is DSGVTQTPKHLITATGQRVTLRCSPRSGDLSVYWYQQSLDQGLQFLIQYYNGEERAKGNILERFSAQQFPDLHSELNLSSLELGDSALYFCASSAHRGTEAFFGQGTRLTVV.

About this clone: In the same sample, other DNA sequences code for this CDR3. The chain employs TRBV7-2 and TRBJ1-3; no clear D gene. The CDR3 consists of 15 residues. V gave up 0 bases and J gave up 0 bases, with 6 bases separating them. Germline V gene lookup returns CDR1 SGHTA and CDR2 FQGNSA. This CDR3 reads CASSLAVSSGNTIYF. The CDR3 coding sequence is TGTGCCAGCAGCTTAGCAGTTAGCTCTGGAAACACCATATATTTT.

A single count supports this clone. The genes are TRBV6-5 and TRBJ1-2; D may be TRBD1 (6 bases). The germline CDR1 and CDR2 sequences are MNHEY and SVGAGI. The CDR3 extends over 14 amino acids. Trimming removed 5 bases from V and 6 bases from J, with 16 bases in between. In nucleotides, the CDR3 is TGTGCCAGCAGTCCTTCGGGCAGGGGAGATGGCTACACCTTC. Translation: CASSPSGRGDGYTF.

This clone was seen a single time. The gene calls are TRBV11-2 and TRBJ2-7; perhaps TRBD1 as D (5 bases). Germline-derived CDR1 and CDR2 are SGHAT and FQNNGV. The CDR3 is 12 amino acids. V was clipped by 4 bases and J by 6 bases, with 10 bases between them. The CDR3 loop reads CASSSWGSEQYF. CDR3 DNA: TGTGCCAGCAGCTCTTGGGGCTCCGAGCAGTACTTC.

V gene TRBV19 combines with J gene TRBJ1-2; the D gene is possibly TRBD1 (5 bases). Germline loops: CDR1 LNHDA, CDR2 SQIVND (reference sequence). CDR3 size: 14 residues. The V end was cut by 1 base, the J end by 2 bases, with 8 bases between. Written as DNA, the CDR3 is TGTGCCAGTAGTATAGTCCAGGGAAACTATGGCTACACCTTC. Its translation: CASSIVQGNYGYTF.